Sequencing of this T cell receptor beta chain was carried out in a study of T cell responses to AZD1222 COVID-19 vaccine. In germline, CDR1 is MNHEY, CDR2 SMNVEV (reference sequence). V lost 4 bases, J lost 5 bases, and 12 bases lay in between. The CDR3 contains 13 residues. Profiled with immunoSEQ multiplex PCR; TCRdb holds only in-frame clones, not every one. The table lists about 150,000 clones, 75% to 90% of them singletons. This specimen consisted of peripheral blood, obtained 28 days after the second AZD1222 dose. The J gene is TRBJ2-7, the V gene TRBV27, with D possibly TRBD2 on 7 matching bases. The TCR comes from an adult who received the AZD1222 COVID-19 vaccine. The CDR3 nucleotides are TGTGCCAGCAGTTGGGGGGAGGGGGACGAGCAGTACTTC. Protein: CASSWGEGDEQYF.